This T cell receptor beta chain was identified in a study of blood T cell repertoires in COVID-19. Per the original data handling: Estimated nucleated cell counts came from reference gene primer amplification. Generated by immunoSEQ multiplex PCR, the TCRdb table keeps only in-frame clones and is missing some. The V and J calls and clone size are taken from that table; D and trimming were inferred from the DNA. Among some 300,000 clones listed, approximately 86% were seen once. Looked up from germline, CDR1 is GTSNPN and CDR2 is SVGIG (reference sequence). Trimming took 1 base from V and 4 from J; bases not matched to a gene: 6. The CDR3 totals 14 residues.

Sequenced sample: peripheral blood. This chain uses TRBV30 with TRBJ2-7, with TRBD2 identical over 8 bases. The TCR sequence derives from a woman between 65 and 79 years old with COVID-19, enrolled during active disease. The CDR3 region is CAWSAGGAVYEQYF. DNA of the CDR3: TGTGCCTGGAGTGCCGGGGGGGCCGTGTACGAGCAGTACTTC. Together with reference TRBV30 and TRBJ2-7, the CDR3 gives the full variable domain: SQTIHQWPATLVQPVGSPLSLECTVEGTSNPNLYWYRQAAGRGLQLLFYSVGIGQISSEVPQNLSASRPQDRQFILSSKKLLLSDSGFYLCAWSAGGAVYEQYFGPGTRLTVT.